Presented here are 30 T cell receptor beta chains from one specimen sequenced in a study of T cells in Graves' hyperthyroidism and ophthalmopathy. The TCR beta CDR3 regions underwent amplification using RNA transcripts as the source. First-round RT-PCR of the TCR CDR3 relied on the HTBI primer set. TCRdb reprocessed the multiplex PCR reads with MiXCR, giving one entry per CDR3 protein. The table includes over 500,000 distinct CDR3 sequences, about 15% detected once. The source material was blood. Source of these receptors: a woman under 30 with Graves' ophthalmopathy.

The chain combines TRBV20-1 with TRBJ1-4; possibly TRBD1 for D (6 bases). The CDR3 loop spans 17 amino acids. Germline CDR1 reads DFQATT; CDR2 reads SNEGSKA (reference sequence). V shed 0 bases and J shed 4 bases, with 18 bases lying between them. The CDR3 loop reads CSARDRMQGSNNEKLFF. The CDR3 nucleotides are TGCAGTGCTAGAGATCGAATGCAGGGGTCCAATAATGAAAAACTGTTTTTT.

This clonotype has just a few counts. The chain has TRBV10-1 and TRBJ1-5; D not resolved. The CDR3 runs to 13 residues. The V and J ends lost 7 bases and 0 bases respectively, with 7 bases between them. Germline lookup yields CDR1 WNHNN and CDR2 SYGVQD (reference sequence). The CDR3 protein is CASIGYSNQPQHF. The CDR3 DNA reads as TGCGCCAGCATAGGGTATAGCAATCAGCCCCAGCATTTT.

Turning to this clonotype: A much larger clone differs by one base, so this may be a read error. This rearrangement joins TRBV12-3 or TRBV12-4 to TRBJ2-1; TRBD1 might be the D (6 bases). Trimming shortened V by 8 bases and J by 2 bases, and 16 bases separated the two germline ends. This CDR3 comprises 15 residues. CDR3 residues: CASGGGQLPYNEQFF. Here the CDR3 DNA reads TGTGCCAGCGGGGGCGGACAGCTCCCCTACAATGAGCAGTTCTTC.

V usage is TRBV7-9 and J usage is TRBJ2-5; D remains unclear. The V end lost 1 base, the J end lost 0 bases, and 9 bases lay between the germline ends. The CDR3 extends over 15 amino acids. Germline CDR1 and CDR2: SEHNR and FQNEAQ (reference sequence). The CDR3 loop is CASSLGSEYQETQYF. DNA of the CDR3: TGTGCCAGCAGCTTAGGGTCAGAGTACCAAGAGACCCAGTACTTC.

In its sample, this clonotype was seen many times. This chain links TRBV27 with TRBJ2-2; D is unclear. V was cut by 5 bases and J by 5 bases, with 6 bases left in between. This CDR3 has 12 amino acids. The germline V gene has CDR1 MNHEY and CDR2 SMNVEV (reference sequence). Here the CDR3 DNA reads TGTGCCAGCAGTATAGGGACCGGGGAGCTGTTTTTT. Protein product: CASSIGTGELFF.

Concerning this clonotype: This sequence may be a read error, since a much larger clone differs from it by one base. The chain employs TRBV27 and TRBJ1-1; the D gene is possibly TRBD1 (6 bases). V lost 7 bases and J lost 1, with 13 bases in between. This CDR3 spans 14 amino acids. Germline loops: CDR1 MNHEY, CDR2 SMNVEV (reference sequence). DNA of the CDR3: TGTGCCAGCACTGCCGGGACAAGGAACACTGAAGCTTTCTTT. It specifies CASTAGTRNTEAFF.

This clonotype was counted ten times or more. CDR3 DNA: TGTGCCTGGACCGATGTGGGATATGGCTACACCTTC. The encoded protein is CAWTDVGYGYTF. The chain has TRBV30 and TRBJ1-2; D ambiguous. The CDR3 has 12 amino acids. Trimming pared 4 bases from V and 5 bases from J, leaving 11 bases between. Looked up from germline, CDR1 is GTSNPN and CDR2 is SVGIG (reference sequence).

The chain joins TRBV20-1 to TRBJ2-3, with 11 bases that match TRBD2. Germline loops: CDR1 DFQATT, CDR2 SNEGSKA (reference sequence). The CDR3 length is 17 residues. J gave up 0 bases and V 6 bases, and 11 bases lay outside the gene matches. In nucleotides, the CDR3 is TGCAGTGCAAAGACTAGCGGGGTGTTCTCTAGCACAGATACGCAGTATTTT. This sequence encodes CSAKTSGVFSSTDTQYF.

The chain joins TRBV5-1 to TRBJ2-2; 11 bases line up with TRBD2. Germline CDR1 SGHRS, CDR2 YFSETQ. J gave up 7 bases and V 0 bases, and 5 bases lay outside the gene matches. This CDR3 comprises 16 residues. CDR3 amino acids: CASSLARLAGGGELFF. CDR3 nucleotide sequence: TGCGCCAGCAGCTTGGCGCGGCTAGCGGGAGGCGGGGAGCTGTTTTTT.

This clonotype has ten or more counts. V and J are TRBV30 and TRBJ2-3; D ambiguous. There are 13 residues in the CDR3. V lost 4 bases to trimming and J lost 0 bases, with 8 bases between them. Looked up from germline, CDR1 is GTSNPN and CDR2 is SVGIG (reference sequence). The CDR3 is CAWNPSSTDTQYF. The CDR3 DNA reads TGTGCCTGGAATCCCTCTAGCACAGATACGCAGTATTTT.

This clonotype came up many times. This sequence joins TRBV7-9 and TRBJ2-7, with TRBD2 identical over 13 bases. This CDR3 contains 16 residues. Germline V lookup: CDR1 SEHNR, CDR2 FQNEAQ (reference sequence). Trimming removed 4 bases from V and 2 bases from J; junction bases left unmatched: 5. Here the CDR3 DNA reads TGTGCCAGCAGCTGGGCCGGGACTAGCGGGACCTACGAGCAGTACTTC. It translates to CASSWAGTSGTYEQYF.

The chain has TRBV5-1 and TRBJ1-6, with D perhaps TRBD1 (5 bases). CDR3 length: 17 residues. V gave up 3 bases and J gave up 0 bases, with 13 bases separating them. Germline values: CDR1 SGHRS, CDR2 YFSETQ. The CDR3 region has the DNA TGCGCCAGCAGCTGGGACGGACCCAGCTCCTATAATTCACCCCTCCACTTT. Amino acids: CASSWDGPSSYNSPLHF.

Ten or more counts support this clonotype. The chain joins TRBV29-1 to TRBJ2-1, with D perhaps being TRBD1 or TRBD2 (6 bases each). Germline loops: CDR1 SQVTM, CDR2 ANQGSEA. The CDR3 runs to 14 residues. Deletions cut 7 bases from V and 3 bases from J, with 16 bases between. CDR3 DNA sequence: TGCAGCGGTTTCGGGGGCGCGGTCTACAATGAGCAGTTCTTC. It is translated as CSGFGGAVYNEQFF.

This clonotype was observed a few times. The CDR3, as DNA: TGTGCCAGCAGTTGGAACCGGGGGAATTCACCCCTCCACTTT. Translated: CASSWNRGNSPLHF. V usage is TRBV12-3 or TRBV12-4 and J usage is TRBJ1-6, with TRBD1 as a possible D gene (5 bases). Trimming took 4 bases from V and 7 from J, leaving 11 bases between them. The CDR3 is 14 residues long.

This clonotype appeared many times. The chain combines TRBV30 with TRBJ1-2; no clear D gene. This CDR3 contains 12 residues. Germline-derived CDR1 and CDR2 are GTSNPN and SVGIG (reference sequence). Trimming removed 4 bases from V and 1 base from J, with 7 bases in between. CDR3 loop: CAWNDVNYGYTF. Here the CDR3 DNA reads TGTGCCTGGAACGACGTTAACTATGGCTACACCTTC. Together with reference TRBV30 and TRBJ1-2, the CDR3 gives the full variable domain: SQTIHQWPATLVQPVGSPLSLECTVEGTSNPNLYWYRQAAGRGLQLLFYSVGIGQISSEVPQNLSASRPQDRQFILSSKKLLLSDSGFYLCAWNDVNYGYTFGSGTRLTVV.

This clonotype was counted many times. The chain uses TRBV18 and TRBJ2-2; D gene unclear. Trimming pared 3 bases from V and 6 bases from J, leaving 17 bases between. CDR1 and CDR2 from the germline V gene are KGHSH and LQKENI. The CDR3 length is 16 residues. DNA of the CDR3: TGTGCCAGCTCACCTCCCTTGCCGTCGGGTCCCGGGGAGCTGTTTTTT. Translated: CASSPPLPSGPGELFF.

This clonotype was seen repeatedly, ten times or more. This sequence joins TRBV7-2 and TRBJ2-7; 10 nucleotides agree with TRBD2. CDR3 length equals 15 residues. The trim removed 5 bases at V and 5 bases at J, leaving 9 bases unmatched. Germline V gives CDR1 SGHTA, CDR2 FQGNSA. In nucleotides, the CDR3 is TGTGCCAGCAGCCGACTAGCGGGTGGCCCCCACGAGCAGTACTTC. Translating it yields CASSRLAGGPHEQYF.

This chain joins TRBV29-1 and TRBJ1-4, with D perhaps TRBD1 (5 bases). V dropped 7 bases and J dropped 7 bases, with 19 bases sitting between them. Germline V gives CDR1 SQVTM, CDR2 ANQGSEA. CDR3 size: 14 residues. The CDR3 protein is CSARGAEESEKLFF. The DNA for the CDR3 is TGCAGCGCAAGAGGGGCAGAAGAGAGTGAAAAACTGTTTTTT.

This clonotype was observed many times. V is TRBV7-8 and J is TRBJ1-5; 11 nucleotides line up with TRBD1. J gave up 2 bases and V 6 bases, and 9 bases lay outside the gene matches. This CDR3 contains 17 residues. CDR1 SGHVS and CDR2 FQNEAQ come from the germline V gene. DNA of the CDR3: TGTGCCAGCAGTCCCCGGGACAGGGGGTCTCGCAATCAGCCCCAGCATTTT. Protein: CASSPRDRGSRNQPQHF.

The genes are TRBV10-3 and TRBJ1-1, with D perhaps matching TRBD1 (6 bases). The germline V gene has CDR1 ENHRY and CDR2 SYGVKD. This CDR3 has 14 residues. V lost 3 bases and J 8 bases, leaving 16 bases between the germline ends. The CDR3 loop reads CAISDPGAHHEAFF. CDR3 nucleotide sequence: TGTGCCATCAGTGACCCAGGGGCCCACCACGAAGCTTTCTTT.

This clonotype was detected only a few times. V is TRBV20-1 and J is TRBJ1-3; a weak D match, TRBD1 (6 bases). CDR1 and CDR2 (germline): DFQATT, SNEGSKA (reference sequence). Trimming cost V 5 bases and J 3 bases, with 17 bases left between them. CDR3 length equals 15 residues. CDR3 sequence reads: CSASTKGQLGNTIYF. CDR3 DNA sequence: TGCAGTGCTTCAACTAAAGGACAGCTTGGAAACACCATATATTTT.

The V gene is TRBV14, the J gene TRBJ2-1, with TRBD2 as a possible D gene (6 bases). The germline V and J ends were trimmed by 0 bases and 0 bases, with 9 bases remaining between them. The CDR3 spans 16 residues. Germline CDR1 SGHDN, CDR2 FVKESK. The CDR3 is CASSQDGGISYNEQFF. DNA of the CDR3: TGTGCCAGCAGCCAAGATGGCGGGATCTCCTACAATGAGCAGTTCTTC.

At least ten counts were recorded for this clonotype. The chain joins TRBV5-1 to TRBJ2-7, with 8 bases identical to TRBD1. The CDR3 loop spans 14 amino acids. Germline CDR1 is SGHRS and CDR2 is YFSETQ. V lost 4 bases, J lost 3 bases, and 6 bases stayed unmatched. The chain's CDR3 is CASSRDRIFYEQYF. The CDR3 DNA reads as TGCGCCAGCAGCCGGGACAGGATATTCTACGAGCAGTACTTC.

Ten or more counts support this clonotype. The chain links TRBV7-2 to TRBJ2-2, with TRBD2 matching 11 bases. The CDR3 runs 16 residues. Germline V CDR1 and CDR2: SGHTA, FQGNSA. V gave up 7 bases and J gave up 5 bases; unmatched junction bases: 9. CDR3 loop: CASNGLAGHRTGELFF. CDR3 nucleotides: TGTGCCAGCAACGGACTAGCGGGCCATCGGACCGGGGAGCTGTTTTTT.

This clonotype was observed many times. The CDR3 loop reads CASGTFGNTEAFF. In DNA, the CDR3 is TGTGCCAGCGGGACATTTGGGAACACTGAAGCTTTCTTT. This sequence joins TRBV6-1 and TRBJ1-1; a possible D gene is TRBD1 (6 bases). Germline loops: CDR1 MNHNS, CDR2 SASEGT. Trimming took 8 bases from V and 1 from J, leaving 11 bases between them. The CDR3 is made up of 13 amino acids.

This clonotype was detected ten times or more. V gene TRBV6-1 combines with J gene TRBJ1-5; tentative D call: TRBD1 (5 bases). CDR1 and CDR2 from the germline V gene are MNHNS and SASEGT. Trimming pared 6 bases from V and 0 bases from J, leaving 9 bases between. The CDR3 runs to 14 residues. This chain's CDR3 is CASRGDFSNQPQHF. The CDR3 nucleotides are TGTGCCAGCAGGGGGGACTTTAGCAATCAGCCCCAGCATTTT.

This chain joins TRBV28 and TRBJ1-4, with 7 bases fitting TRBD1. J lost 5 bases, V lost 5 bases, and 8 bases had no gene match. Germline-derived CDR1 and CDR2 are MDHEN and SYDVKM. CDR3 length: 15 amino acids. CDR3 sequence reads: CASSRDSPENEKLFF. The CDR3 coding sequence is TGTGCCAGCAGTCGGGACAGCCCAGAGAATGAAAAACTGTTTTTT.

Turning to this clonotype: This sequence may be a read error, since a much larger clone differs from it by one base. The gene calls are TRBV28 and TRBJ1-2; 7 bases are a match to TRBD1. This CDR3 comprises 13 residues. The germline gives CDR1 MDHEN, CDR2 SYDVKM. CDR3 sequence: CVSTGDRGYGYTF. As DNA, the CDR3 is TGTGTCAGCACCGGGGACAGAGGCTATGGCTACACCTTC.

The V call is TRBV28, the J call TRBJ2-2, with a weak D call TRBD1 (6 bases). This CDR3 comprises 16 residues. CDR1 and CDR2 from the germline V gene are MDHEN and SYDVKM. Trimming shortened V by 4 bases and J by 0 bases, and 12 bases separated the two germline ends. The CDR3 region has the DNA TGTGCCAGCAGTTCGAGGGGGAGACCGAACACCGGGGAGCTGTTTTTT. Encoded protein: CASSSRGRPNTGELFF.

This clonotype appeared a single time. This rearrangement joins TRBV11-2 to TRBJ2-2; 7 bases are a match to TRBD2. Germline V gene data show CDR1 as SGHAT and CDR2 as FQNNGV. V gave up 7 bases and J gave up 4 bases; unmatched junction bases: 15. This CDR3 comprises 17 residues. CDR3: CASKTYRTPGGTGELFF. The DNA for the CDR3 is TGTGCCAGCAAAACGTATCGGACCCCGGGGGGCACCGGGGAGCTGTTTTTT.